This is a list of T cell receptor beta chains from one sample in a study. TCRdb independently ran MiXCR on the 5' RACE reads; one entry per CDR3 protein. The table includes approximately 10,000 distinct CDR3 sequences, about a quarter detected once. Sequenced sample: Tregs sorted from blood. The receptors originated from a female donor with breast cancer. The CDR3 runs from the conserved cysteine through the conserved F or W.

V gene	J gene	CDR3 protein
TRBV20-1	TRBJ1-1	CSAFGPGAIANTEAFF
TRBV11-2	TRBJ2-3	CASSPFPEGATDTQYF
TRBV7-9	TRBJ2-3	CASSPGGSLTDTQYF
TRBV12-3/TRBV12-4	TRBJ1-1	CASSLSYRGGVNTEAFF
TRBV20-1	TRBJ2-4	CSARARSAGASIQYF
TRBV21-1	TRBJ2-7	CASVQGRYEQYF
TRBV7-7	TRBJ2-2	CASSSDRATGELFF
TRBV18	TRBJ2-7	CASSPYDTQGEQYF
TRBV12-3/TRBV12-4	TRBJ2-7	CASSLQVTYEQYF
TRBV6-5	TRBJ2-1	CASSWDRGGHNEQFF
TRBV28	TRBJ1-5	CASSDKDRGLNQPQHF
TRBV7-2	TRBJ2-3	CASSLSTDTQYF
TRBV9	TRBJ2-1	CASSSAGRPHNEQFF
TRBV12-3/TRBV12-4	TRBJ1-1	CASSDRDAGTEAFF
TRBV18	TRBJ2-7	CASSQGSTYEQYF
TRBV20-1	TRBJ1-5	CSAQRGGGQPQHF
TRBV11-2	TRBJ2-3	CASSSGDRLDTQYF
TRBV21-1	TRBJ2-1	CASSYPHGRGGNEQFF
TRBV20-1	TRBJ2-7	CSARDLPSSSYEQYF
TRBV20-1	TRBJ2-7	CSANPSGSSYEQYF
TRBV2	TRBJ2-1	CASRFEPYNEQFF
TRBV6-1	TRBJ2-2	CASSPGNRNTGELFF
TRBV25-1	TRBJ2-1	CASSTGTSNRRVNEQFF
TRBV7-6	TRBJ2-6	CASSLVGTGVISGANVLTF
TRBV27	TRBJ1-2	CASSSAPDRDDGYTF
TRBV20-1	TRBJ2-1	CSGPGLAGGDTYNEQFF
TRBV20-1	TRBJ2-2	CSARDWVGGTGELFF
TRBV7-9	TRBJ2-7	CASSLRGGYEQYF
TRBV6-5	TRBJ1-1	CASSYRVSPYNEAFF
TRBV21-1	TRBJ1-2	CASSIFRDRVNYGYTF
TRBV12-3/TRBV12-4	TRBJ2-1	CASSLGGAYNEQFF
TRBV5-1	TRBJ2-7	CASSFEERFYEQYF
TRBV4-1	TRBJ2-1	CASSTQTSGYSSYNEQFF
TRBV6-5	TRBJ1-6	CASSRLPQTNSPLHF
TRBV12-3/TRBV12-4	TRBJ1-2	CASNKLGLVNYGYTF
TRBV7-2	TRBJ1-4	CASSLGTGTPNERLFF